The 5 T cell receptor beta chains below all came from one sample that was sequenced in a study of Ad26.COV2.S vaccination and SARS-CoV-2 variants. Treatment defined: roughly 19 received Ad26.COV2.S at low or high dose, single or two shots; 5 received placebo; per-sample allocation not given. Collection of the samples took place on day 63 after the first injection of vaccine or placebo. Sequencing used immunoSEQ multiplex PCR; TCRdb keeps in-frame clones, though not all of them. The repertoire holds 400,000 to 500,000 clones, with roughly 89% as singletons. The specimen comprised peripheral blood, sampled in a trial of Ad26.COV2.S vaccine versus placebo. The receptors stem from a person aged 18-60 years who received the Ad26.COV2.S COVID-19 vaccine or a placebo.

The J gene is TRBJ2-2, the V gene TRBV28; D gene ambiguous. Per the germline V gene, CDR1 is MDHEN and CDR2 is SYDVKM. This CDR3 is 12 amino acids long. Trimming shortened V by 5 bases and J by 1 base, and 2 bases separated the two germline ends. The CDR3 DNA sequence: TGTGCCAGCAGTCAGAACACCGGGGAGCTGTTTTTT. This gives the protein CASSQNTGELFF.

The V gene is TRBV9, the J gene TRBJ2-5, with D tentatively TRBD2 (6 bases). Germline lookup yields CDR1 SGDLS and CDR2 YYNGEE. Trimming cost V 3 bases and J 7 bases, with 16 bases left between them. This CDR3 is 14 amino acids long. DNA for the CDR3: TGTGCCAGCAGCGGGGCCATGGTAGCGGCGACCCAGTACTTC. Translating gives CASSGAMVAATQYF.

CDR3: CASSPGIIYEKLFF. For the CDR3, the DNA is TGTGCCAGCAGTCCAGGGATTATATATGAAAAACTGTTTTTT. The rearrangement joins TRBV28 to TRBJ1-4; the D gene is possibly TRBD1 (5 bases). The CDR3 loop spans 14 amino acids. V was clipped by 5 bases and J by 6 bases, with 13 bases between them. The germline CDR1 and CDR2 sequences are MDHEN and SYDVKM.

The rearrangement uses TRBV3-1 (or the pseudogene TRBV3-2) and TRBJ1-4; D unclear. CDR3 length: 15 amino acids. Looked up from germline, CDR1 is LGHDT and CDR2 is YNNKEL (reference sequence). Between the trimmed V and J ends, which lost 0 bases and 2 bases, there was a span of 7 bases. CDR3 bases: TGTGCCAGCAGCCAAGAGGGAGGTACTAATGAAAAACTGTTTTTT. It codes for CASSQEGGTNEKLFF.

The V and J genes are TRBV2 and TRBJ2-3, with TRBD1 as a possible D gene (6 bases). Germline V gives CDR1 SNHLY, CDR2 FYNNEI. V dropped 6 bases and J dropped 4 bases, with 8 bases sitting between them. This CDR3 spans 12 amino acids. CDR3 residues: CASRDRADTQYF. The CDR3 DNA reads as TGTGCCAGCAGGGACAGAGCAGATACGCAGTATTTT.